This T cell receptor (beta chain) originates from a study of T cells after yellow fever vaccination. The table lists this clonotype with a few counts. One entry per CDR3 protein, called by TCRdb with MiXCR from the 5' RACE reads. In the table there are around 350,000 distinct CDR3 sequences, over 5% of which are singletons. Between the trimmed V and J ends, which lost 0 bases and 0 bases, there was a span of 17 bases. Germline V lookup: CDR1 DFQATT, CDR2 SNEGSKA (reference sequence). The CDR3 has 17 amino acids. Sequencing used PBMCs, obtained 5 days after the yellow fever booster vaccination. The TCR sequence derives from a man aged 25 to 40 who received the YFV17D yellow fever vaccine. The chain uses TRBV20-1 and TRBJ1-1, with D maybe TRBD1 (5 bases). In DNA form, the CDR3 reads TGCAGTGCTAGAGATCCGGGGCTGGAGACTATGAACACTGAAGCTTTCTTT. It yields the protein CSARDPGLETMNTEAFF.